The 30 T cell receptor beta chains presented below share a single source sample, sequenced in a study of CD8 T cells in ankylosing spondylitis. Each CDR3 protein gets one entry after TCRdb re-called the 5' RACE reads with MiXCR. The repertoire holds 200,000 to 300,000 distinct CDR3 sequences, with 24% as singletons. The sample comprised blood, either unsorted or a sorted T cell fraction (not recorded which). Receptor source: a male donor with ankylosing spondylitis or in good health (not recorded which).

This clonotype has more than one count but fewer than ten. The rearrangement joins TRBV5-6 to TRBJ2-5; 7 bases agree with TRBD2. V lost 3 bases and J lost 2; bases outside the gene matches: 10. Germline CDR1 reads SGHDT; CDR2 reads YYEEEE. The CDR3 has 16 amino acids. The chain's CDR3 is CASSSVEGRAQETQYF. CDR3 in DNA: TGTGCCAGCAGCTCGGTAGAAGGGAGGGCGCAAGAGACCCAGTACTTC.

The chain uses TRBV15 and TRBJ2-7; 7 bases are shared with TRBD1. The CDR3 covers 15 residues. Germline CDR1 is LNHNV and CDR2 is YYDKDF (reference sequence). V lost 3 bases and J lost 3; bases outside the gene matches: 8. The CDR3 DNA is TGTGCCACCAGCAGGGGTAAGGGGGCCAACTACGAGCAGTACTTC. This sequence encodes CATSRGKGANYEQYF.

This clonotype was recorded at least ten times. This rearrangement joins TRBV9 to TRBJ2-1, with 7 bases fitting TRBD2. Germline-derived CDR1 and CDR2 are SGDLS and YYNGEE. The junction had 12 bases not matched to a gene; V was cut back by 4 bases and J by 8 bases. CDR3 length: 15 amino acids. The CDR3 here is CASSKRVGGGDEQFF. In DNA, the CDR3 is TGTGCCAGCAGCAAACGAGTTGGGGGGGGGGATGAGCAGTTCTTC.

This clonotype was found many times. The rearrangement uses TRBV4-2 and TRBJ2-3, with TRBD2 matching 10 bases. Germline V gene sequence: CDR1 LGHNA, CDR2 YNFKEQ. The CDR3 is 14 residues long. The junction had 12 bases not matched to a gene; V was cut back by 4 bases and J by 14 bases. CDR3 coding DNA: TGTGCCAGCAGCCCTGGGACACCGGGACTAGCGTGGTATTTT. Translated, it gives CASSPGTPGLAWYF.

The table lists this clonotype with many counts. This chain links TRBV12-3 or TRBV12-4 with TRBJ2-1; D might be TRBD1 (6 bases). The CDR3 has 13 amino acids. The V and J ends lost 5 bases and 10 bases respectively, with 15 bases between them. The CDR3 is CASSRQVVQEQFF. The CDR3, as DNA: TGTGCCAGCAGTAGACAGGTCGTCCAAGAGCAGTTCTTC.

This clonotype was recorded many times. V gene TRBV20-1 combines with J gene TRBJ2-1; maybe TRBD1 (5 bases). Germline V lookup: CDR1 DFQATT, CDR2 SNEGSKA (reference sequence). Trimming shortened V by 5 bases and J by 4 bases, and 15 bases separated the two germline ends. This CDR3 is 14 amino acids long. CDR3: CSAPWGFGYNEQFF. The CDR3 DNA reads TGCAGTGCTCCCTGGGGCTTCGGGTACAATGAGCAGTTCTTC.

On this clonotype itself: Germline is not matched at one junction end, which may reflect a read error. The rearrangement uses TRBV20-1 and TRBJ2-7; TRBD2 agrees at 7 bases. The CDR3 is 14 residues long. The germline V gene has CDR1 DFQATT and CDR2 SNEGSKA (reference sequence). The CDR3 sequence is CSASIPGTNYGQYF. For the CDR3, the DNA is TGCAGTGCTAGTATCCCCGGGACTAACTACGGGCAGTACTTC.

The DNA of the CDR3 is TGCAGTGCTAGAGAGGTACGGGTCAGGGCATACGAGCAGTACTTC. This sequence encodes CSAREVRVRAYEQYF. The chain has TRBV20-1 and TRBJ2-7; TRBD1 is a possible D gene (5 bases). The CDR3 is made up of 15 amino acids. Trimming stripped 0 bases from V and 4 bases from J, with 16 bases between. Germline CDR1 is DFQATT and CDR2 is SNEGSKA (reference sequence).

The table lists this clonotype with many counts. The chain combines TRBV6-5 with TRBJ2-7; 7 bases are shared with TRBD1. V was pared by 10 bases and J by 3 bases, with 6 bases of the junction left unmatched. The germline gives CDR1 MNHEY, CDR2 SVGAGI. The CDR3 is 12 residues long. In DNA, the CDR3 is TGTGCCACTCATTCAGGGGGCTACGAGCAGTACTTC. Its protein product is CATHSGGYEQYF.

There are many counts of this clonotype. The chain employs TRBV12-3 or TRBV12-4 and TRBJ2-1; D may be TRBD2 (7 bases). The CDR3 has 12 amino acids. V dropped 8 bases and J dropped 4 bases, with 9 bases sitting between them. The CDR3 protein is CASGGAYNEQFF. DNA for the CDR3: TGTGCCAGCGGGGGGGCTTACAATGAGCAGTTCTTC.

This clonotype turned up a few times. This chain uses TRBV7-2 with TRBJ2-1, with D tentatively TRBD2 (5 bases). Germline V gives CDR1 SGHTA, CDR2 FQGNSA. The CDR3 consists of 14 residues. Trimming left V 0 bases short and J 9 bases short, with 12 bases between. This chain's CDR3 is CASSLAGLHIEQFF. The CDR3 bases are TGTGCCAGCAGCTTAGCCGGACTCCATATTGAGCAGTTCTTC.

This clonotype was observed once. The rearrangement joins TRBV20-1 to TRBJ2-7; perhaps TRBD1 as D (5 bases). V lost 1 base and J 6 bases, leaving 13 bases between the germline ends. Germline V gene data show CDR1 as DFQATT and CDR2 as SNEGSKA (reference sequence). CDR3 length: 13 amino acids. In DNA form, the CDR3 reads TGCAGTGCTAGAGCTCCGACAGATCGCGAGCAGTACTTC. Its protein product is CSARAPTDREQYF.

This clonotype was seen ten or more times. V is TRBV10-3 and J is TRBJ1-1; 10 bases agree with TRBD1. Germline CDR1 is ENHRY and CDR2 is SYGVKD. V shed 6 bases, J shed 4 bases, and the junction held 5 bases outside the gene matches. The CDR3 extends over 14 amino acids. Here the CDR3 reads CAISPGQGSTEAFF. The DNA of the CDR3 is TGTGCCATCAGCCCGGGACAGGGGAGCACTGAAGCTTTCTTT.

The chain has TRBV20-1 and TRBJ2-7; 11 bases map to TRBD1. The CDR3 has 15 residues. Germline CDR1 DFQATT, CDR2 SNEGSKA (reference sequence). V gave up 3 bases and J gave up 9 bases; unmatched junction bases: 13. Here the CDR3 reads CSASAPGQGVLGQYF. The CDR3 nucleotides read TGCAGTGCTAGCGCCCCGGGACAGGGGGTTCTCGGGCAGTACTTC.

This clonotype was detected many times. The chain joins TRBV20-1 to TRBJ1-5; 7 positions match TRBD1. Unmatched junction bases numbered 11, after V lost 0 bases and J lost 3 bases. Germline lookup yields CDR1 DFQATT and CDR2 SNEGSKA (reference sequence). This CDR3 has 17 residues. The CDR3 sequence: CSARDSLGRGLNQPQHF. In DNA, the CDR3 is TGCAGTGCTAGAGATTCTCTGGGTAGGGGGCTCAATCAGCCCCAGCATTTT.

This clonotype was seen at least ten times. The chain couples TRBV10-1 to TRBJ2-2; TRBD1 agrees at 8 bases. CDR3 size: 16 residues. J lost 4 bases, V lost 4 bases, and 8 bases had no gene match. CDR1 and CDR2 (germline): WNHNN, SYGVQD (reference sequence). This CDR3 reads CASSASRGLGTGELFF. The DNA for the CDR3 is TGCGCCAGCAGTGCATCCAGGGGGCTTGGCACCGGGGAGCTGTTTTTT.

This sequence joins TRBV29-1 and TRBJ2-1; D unresolved. From germline, CDR1 is SQVTM and CDR2 ANQGSEA. V lost 6 bases, J lost 6 bases, and 12 bases lay in between. The CDR3 spans 12 residues. The CDR3 region is CSVHIVGNEQFF. The CDR3 DNA sequence: TGCAGCGTCCACATAGTGGGCAATGAGCAGTTCTTC.

The rearrangement joins TRBV12-3 or TRBV12-4 to TRBJ2-3; the D gene is possibly TRBD1 (6 bases). The length of the CDR3 is 15 residues. V gave up 4 bases and J gave up 4 bases, with 15 bases separating them. The CDR3 sequence is CASSYRDPSSDTQYF. CDR3 in DNA: TGTGCCAGCAGTTACAGGGACCCGTCGTCAGATACGCAGTATTTT.

This clonotype has more than one count but fewer than ten. The chain has TRBV6-5 and TRBJ2-3, with D uncertain. V was pared by 2 bases and J by 2 bases, with 8 bases between. The CDR3 is made up of 14 amino acids. CDR1 is MNHEY, CDR2 SVGAGI, per germline. The CDR3 protein is CASSYNVFTDTQYF. The CDR3 nucleotides are TGTGCCAGCAGTTACAATGTATTCACAGATACGCAGTATTTT.

The V and J genes are TRBV20-1 and TRBJ2-5; D remains unclear. This CDR3 is built from 11 residues. The germline CDR1 and CDR2 sequences are DFQATT and SNEGSKA (reference sequence). V lost 6 bases, J lost 2 bases, and 7 bases lay in between. CDR3: CSARNQETQYF. The CDR3 nucleotides read TGCAGTGCCCGGAATCAAGAGACCCAGTACTTC.

The V and J genes are TRBV27 and TRBJ2-7; either TRBD1 or TRBD2 may fit D (5 bases each). V was shortened by 8 bases and J by 2 bases, with 7 bases between the two germline ends. The germline gives CDR1 MNHEY, CDR2 SMNVEV (reference sequence). The CDR3 covers 11 residues. CDR3 sequence reads: CASGTTYEQYF. DNA of the CDR3: TGTGCCAGCGGGACCACCTACGAGCAGTACTTC.

Many counts were recorded for this clonotype. CDR3 amino acids: CASSAPGSTDTQYF. Written as DNA, the CDR3 is TGTGCCAGCAGCGCTCCAGGGAGCACAGATACGCAGTATTTT. The chain uses TRBV28 and TRBJ2-3, with D possibly matching TRBD1 (5 bases). The germline V gene encodes CDR1 MDHEN and CDR2 SYDVKM. The CDR3 runs to 14 residues. Trimming left V 6 bases short and J 0 bases short, with 10 bases between.

This clonotype was picked up a small number of times. The CDR3 is CSAIDGETQYF. The CDR3 DNA is TGCAGTGCTATTGACGGAGAGACCCAGTACTTC. The rearrangement links TRBV20-1 to TRBJ2-5; D is undetermined. Germline V gene lookup returns CDR1 DFQATT and CDR2 SNEGSKA (reference sequence). The CDR3 runs to 11 residues. V was cut by 4 bases and J by 4 bases, with 7 bases left in between.

This clonotype occurred many times. The V and J genes are TRBV29-1 and TRBJ1-5; D uncertain. Per the germline V gene, CDR1 is SQVTM and CDR2 is ANQGSEA. CDR3 length: 13 amino acids. V was trimmed by 3 bases and J by 2 bases, leaving 8 bases between them. CDR3 DNA sequence: TGCAGCGTTGATACCGGGCGCAATCAGCCCCAGCATTTT. Amino acid sequence: CSVDTGRNQPQHF. The whole variable domain, remainder taken from reference TRBV29-1 and TRBJ1-5, is SAVISQKPSRDICQRGTSLTIQCQVDSQVTMMFWYRQQPGQSLTLIATANQGSEATYESGFVIDKFPISRPNLTFSTLTVSNMSPEDSSIYLCSVDTGRNQPQHFGDGTRLSIL.

The sample holds a few counts of this clonotype. V is TRBV3-1 and J is TRBJ2-3, with D uncertain. The CDR3 runs to 15 residues. CDR1 is LGHDT, CDR2 YNNKEL, per germline (reference sequence). Trimming shortened V by 0 bases and J by 4 bases, and 11 bases separated the two germline ends. For the CDR3, the DNA is TGTGCCAGCAGCCAAGATCCGGGTGTCCCAGATACGCAGTATTTT. Encoded protein: CASSQDPGVPDTQYF.

This clonotype has at least ten counts. J is TRBJ1-5 and V is TRBV12-3 or TRBV12-4; D ambiguous. V lost 7 bases, J lost 5 bases, and 9 bases lay in between. This CDR3 is 12 amino acids long. In DNA, the CDR3 is TGTGCCAGCACGAGCACTTATCAGCCCCAGCATTTT. It codes for CASTSTYQPQHF.

The chain carries TRBV20-1 and TRBJ1-1; D might be TRBD1 (6 bases). From germline, CDR1 is DFQATT and CDR2 SNEGSKA (reference sequence). The CDR3 has 14 residues. The V and J ends lost 4 bases and 2 bases respectively, with 14 bases between them. The CDR3 is CSANPTGINTEAFF. CDR3 coding DNA: TGCAGTGCTAACCCTACAGGGATTAACACTGAAGCTTTCTTT.

This chain uses TRBV24-1 with TRBJ2-3; D is possibly TRBD2 (7 bases). Deletions cut 3 bases from V and 4 bases from J, with 16 bases between. CDR3 length: 16 amino acids. CDR1 and CDR2 from the germline V gene are KGHDR and SFDVKD. CDR3 residues: CATSDPTRGAADTQYF. DNA for the CDR3: TGTGCCACCAGTGATCCCACCCGGGGGGCGGCAGATACGCAGTATTTT.

The sample holds many counts of this clonotype. V is TRBV20-1 and J is TRBJ1-3, with D possibly matching TRBD1 (6 bases). V lost 5 bases, J lost 2 bases, and 10 bases lay in between. From germline, CDR1 is DFQATT and CDR2 SNEGSKA (reference sequence). The CDR3 covers 13 residues. The DNA of the CDR3 is TGCAGTGCTGTGAGGACAGCTGGAAACACCATATATTTT. Translated: CSAVRTAGNTIYF.

The rearrangement links TRBV20-1 to TRBJ1-5; possibly TRBD1 for D (5 bases). V was clipped by 3 bases and J by 0 bases, with 9 bases between them. The CDR3 contains 14 residues. Germline V gives CDR1 DFQATT, CDR2 SNEGSKA (reference sequence). CDR3 nucleotide sequence: TGCAGTGCTAGCCCCGACAGTAGCAATCAGCCCCAGCATTTT. Residues: CSASPDSSNQPQHF.